This record concerns one T cell receptor (beta chain) sequence. What it recognizes is unknown. TCRdb keeps only in-frame clones here, not all; method: immunoSEQ multiplex PCR. Among about 690,000 clones listed, around 90% were seen once. CDR1 MDHEN and CDR2 SYDVKM come from the germline V gene. Unmatched junction bases numbered 11, after V lost 3 bases and J lost 7 bases. The CDR3 has 16 residues. These data belong to a study of shared clonotypes between healthy human individuals. Study findings and constraints: Between a handful of donors, naive CD4 clonotypes were shared at a level of about 5%.

Study donors comprised healthy, HIV-negative adults devoid of recent acute infection or vaccination. What CD8 memory combined were CD45RO+ cells and CCR7-negative CD45RA+ TemRA cells. This sequence originates from a man between 18 and 35 years old in good health. Some clones in this sample may be carry-over from other donors' samples. This chain joins TRBV28 and TRBJ2-7, with 11 bases lining up with TRBD2. The specimen sequenced was memory CD8+ T cells from PBMCs. This sample's subset: CD45RO+ cells pooled with CCR7-negative TemRA cells. The CDR3 spells CASSFVGASGRKEQYF. In DNA, the CDR3 is TGTGCCAGCAGTTTTGTTGGGGCTAGCGGGAGGAAAGAGCAGTACTTC.